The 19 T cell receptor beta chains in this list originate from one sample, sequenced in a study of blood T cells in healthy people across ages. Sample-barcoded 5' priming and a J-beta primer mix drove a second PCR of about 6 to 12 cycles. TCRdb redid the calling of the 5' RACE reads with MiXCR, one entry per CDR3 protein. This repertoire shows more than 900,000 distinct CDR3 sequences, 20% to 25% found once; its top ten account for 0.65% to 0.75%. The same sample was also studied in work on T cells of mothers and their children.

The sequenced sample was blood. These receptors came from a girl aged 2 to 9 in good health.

In nucleotides, the CDR3 is TGTGCCAGCAGTTTTCTGGCCGGAGGCATGGCCAAAAACATTCAGTACTTC. Translating gives CASSFLAGGMAKNIQYF. The V call is TRBV12-3 or TRBV12-4, the J call TRBJ2-4, with D possibly TRBD2 on 5 matching bases. Trimming took 3 bases from V and 1 from J, leaving 16 bases between them. The CDR3 covers 17 residues.

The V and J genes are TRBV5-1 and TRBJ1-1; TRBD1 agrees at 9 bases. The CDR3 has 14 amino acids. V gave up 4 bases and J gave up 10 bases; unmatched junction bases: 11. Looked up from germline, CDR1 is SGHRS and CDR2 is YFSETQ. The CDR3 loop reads CASSRGQGPSRAFF. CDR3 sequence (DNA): TGCGCCAGCAGCCGGGGACAGGGCCCGTCCCGAGCTTTCTTT.

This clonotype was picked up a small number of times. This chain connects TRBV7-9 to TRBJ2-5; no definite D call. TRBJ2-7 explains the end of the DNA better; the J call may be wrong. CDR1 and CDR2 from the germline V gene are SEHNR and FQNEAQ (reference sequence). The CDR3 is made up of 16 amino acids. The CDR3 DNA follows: TGTGCCAGCAGCTTAGCGGGCGGCTATCTCTCCTACGAGCAGTACTTC. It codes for CASSLAGGYLSYEQYF.

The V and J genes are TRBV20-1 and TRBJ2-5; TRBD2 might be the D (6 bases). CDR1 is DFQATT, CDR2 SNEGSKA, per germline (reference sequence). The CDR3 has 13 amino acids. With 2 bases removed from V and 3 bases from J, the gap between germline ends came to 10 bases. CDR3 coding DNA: TGCAGTGCTAGATCATGGGAGGAAGAGACCCAGTACTTC. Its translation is CSARSWEEETQYF.

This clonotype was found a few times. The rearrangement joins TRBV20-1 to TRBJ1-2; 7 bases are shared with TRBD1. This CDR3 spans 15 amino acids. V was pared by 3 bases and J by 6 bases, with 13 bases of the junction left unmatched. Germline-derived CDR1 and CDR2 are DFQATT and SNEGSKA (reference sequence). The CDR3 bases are TGCAGTGCTAGGAGACAGGGTGGATCAACAGATGGCTACACCTTC. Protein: CSARRQGGSTDGYTF.

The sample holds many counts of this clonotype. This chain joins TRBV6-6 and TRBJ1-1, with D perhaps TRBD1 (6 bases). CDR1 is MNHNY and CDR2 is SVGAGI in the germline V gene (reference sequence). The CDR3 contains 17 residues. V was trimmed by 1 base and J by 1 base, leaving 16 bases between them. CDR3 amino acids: CASSYYMAGAPNTEAFF. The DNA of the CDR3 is TGTGCCAGCAGTTACTACATGGCAGGGGCACCGAACACTGAAGCTTTCTTT.

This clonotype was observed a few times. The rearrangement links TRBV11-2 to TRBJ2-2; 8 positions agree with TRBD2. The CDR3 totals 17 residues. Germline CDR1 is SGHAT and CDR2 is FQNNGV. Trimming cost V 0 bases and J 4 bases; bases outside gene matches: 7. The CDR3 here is CASSLEWSGGFTGELFF. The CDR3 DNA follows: TGTGCCAGCAGCTTAGAGTGGTCGGGGGGGTTCACCGGGGAGCTGTTTTTT.

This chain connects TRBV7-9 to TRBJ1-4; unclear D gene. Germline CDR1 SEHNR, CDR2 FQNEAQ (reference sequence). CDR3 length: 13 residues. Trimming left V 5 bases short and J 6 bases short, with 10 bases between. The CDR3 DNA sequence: TGTGCCAGCAGCCCCCAATTTGATGAAAAACTGTTTTTT. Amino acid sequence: CASSPQFDEKLFF.

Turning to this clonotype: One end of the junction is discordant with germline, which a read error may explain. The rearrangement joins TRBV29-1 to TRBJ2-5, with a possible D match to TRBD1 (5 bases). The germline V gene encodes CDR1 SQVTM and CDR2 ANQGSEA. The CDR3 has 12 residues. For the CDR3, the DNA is TGCAGCGTTGAAGATCTTCTGGGCAGGGTAAGCTTC. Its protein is CSVEDLLGRVSF. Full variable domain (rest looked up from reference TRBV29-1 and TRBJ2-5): SAVISQKPSRDICQRGTSLTIQCQVDSQVTMMFWYRQQPGQSLTLIATANQGSEATYESGFVIDKFPISRPNLTFSTLTVSNMSPEDSSIYLCSVEDLLGRVSFGPGTRLLVL.

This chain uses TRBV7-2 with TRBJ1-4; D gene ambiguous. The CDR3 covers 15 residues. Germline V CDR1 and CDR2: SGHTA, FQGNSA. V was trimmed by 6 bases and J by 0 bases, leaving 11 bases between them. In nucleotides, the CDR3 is TGTGCCAGCAGTAGACGGCTTGCAACTAATGAAAAACTGTTTTTT. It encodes CASSRRLATNEKLFF.

The chain's CDR3 is CASSWAGTGHAEQYF. In nucleotides, the CDR3 is TGTGCCAGCAGCTGGGCCGGGACAGGACATGCGGAGCAGTACTTC. The V and J genes are TRBV5-4 and TRBJ2-7; 8 nucleotides line up with TRBD1. The germline V gene encodes CDR1 SGHNT and CDR2 YYREEE (reference sequence). The CDR3 length is 15 residues. Trimming removed 3 bases from V and 7 bases from J; junction bases left unmatched: 12. Full variable domain (missing parts from reference TRBV5-4 and TRBJ2-7): ETGVTQSPTHLIKTRGQQVTLRCSSQSGHNTVSWYQQALGQGPQFIFQYYREEENGRGNFPPRFSGLQFPNYSSELNVNALELDDSALYLCASSWAGTGHAEQYFGPGTRLTVT.

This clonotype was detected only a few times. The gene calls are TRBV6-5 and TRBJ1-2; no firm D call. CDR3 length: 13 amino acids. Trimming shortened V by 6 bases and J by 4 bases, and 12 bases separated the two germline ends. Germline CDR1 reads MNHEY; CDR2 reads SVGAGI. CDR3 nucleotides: TGTGCCAGCAGCTCGACACCTGTCTATGGCTACACCTTC. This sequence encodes CASSSTPVYGYTF.

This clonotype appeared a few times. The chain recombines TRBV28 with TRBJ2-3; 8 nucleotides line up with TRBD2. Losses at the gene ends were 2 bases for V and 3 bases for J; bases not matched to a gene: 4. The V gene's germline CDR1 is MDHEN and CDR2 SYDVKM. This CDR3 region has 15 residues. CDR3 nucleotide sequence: TGTGCCAGCAGTTTACAGCGGGAGCTGACAGATACGCAGTATTTT. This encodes CASSLQRELTDTQYF.

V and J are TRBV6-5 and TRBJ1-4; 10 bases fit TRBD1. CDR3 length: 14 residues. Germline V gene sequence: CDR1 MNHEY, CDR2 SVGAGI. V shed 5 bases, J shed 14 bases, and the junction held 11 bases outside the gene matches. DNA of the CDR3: TGTGCCAGCAGTCGGGGACAGGGGACAGGTTACCTGTTTTTT. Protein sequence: CASSRGQGTGYLFF.

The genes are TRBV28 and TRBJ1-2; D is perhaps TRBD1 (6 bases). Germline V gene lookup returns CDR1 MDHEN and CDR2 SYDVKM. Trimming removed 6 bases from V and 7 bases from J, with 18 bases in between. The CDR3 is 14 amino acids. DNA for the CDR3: TGTGCCAGCAGCCCTTTTCAGGGGCATAGTGGCTACACCTTC. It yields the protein CASSPFQGHSGYTF.

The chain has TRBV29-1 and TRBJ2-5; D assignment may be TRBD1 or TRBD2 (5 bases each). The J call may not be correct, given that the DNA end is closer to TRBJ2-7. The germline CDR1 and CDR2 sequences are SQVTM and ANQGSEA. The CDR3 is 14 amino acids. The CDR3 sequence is CSVEDGTITYEQYF. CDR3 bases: TGCAGCGTTGAAGATGGGACCATTACCTACGAGCAGTACTTC.

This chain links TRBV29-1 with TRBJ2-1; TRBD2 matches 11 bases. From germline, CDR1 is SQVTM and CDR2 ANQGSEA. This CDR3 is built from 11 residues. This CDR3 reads CGTSGYNEQFF. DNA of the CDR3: TGCGGGACTAGCGGATACAATGAGCAGTTCTTC.

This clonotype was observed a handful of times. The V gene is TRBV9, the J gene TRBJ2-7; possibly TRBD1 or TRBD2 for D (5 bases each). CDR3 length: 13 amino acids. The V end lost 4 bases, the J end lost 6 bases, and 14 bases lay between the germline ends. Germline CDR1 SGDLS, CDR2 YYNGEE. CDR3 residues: CASSPLGDREQYF. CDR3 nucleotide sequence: TGTGCCAGCAGCCCCTTGGGGGACCGCGAGCAGTACTTC.

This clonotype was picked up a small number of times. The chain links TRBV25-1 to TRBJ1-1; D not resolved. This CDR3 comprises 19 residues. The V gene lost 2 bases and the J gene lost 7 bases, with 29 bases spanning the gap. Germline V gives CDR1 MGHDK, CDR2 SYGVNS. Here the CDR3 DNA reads TGTGCCAGCAGTGAACTTAGGTTTACCGGGGTGCAGGAAGAGCTTGAAGCTTTCTTT. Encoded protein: CASSELRFTGVQEELEAFF.